These 3 T cell receptor beta chains were sequenced from one sample in a study of blood T cell repertoires in COVID-19. Some clones are missing from TCRdb's copy, which holds only in-frame ones; the method was immunoSEQ multiplex PCR. The sample contains over 120,000 clones, roughly 80% of which appear only once. The specimen sequenced was peripheral blood. Every receptor here comes from a man between 65 and 85 years old who had recovered from COVID-19.

The chain has TRBV29-1 and TRBJ2-5; D possibly corresponds to TRBD1 (6 bases). The V gene lost 3 bases and the J gene lost 4 bases, with 18 bases spanning the gap. This CDR3 spans 15 amino acids. Looked up from germline, CDR1 is SQVTM and CDR2 is ANQGSEA. Here the CDR3 reads CSVEDYGTQGETQYF. The CDR3 nucleotides read TGCAGCGTTGAGGATTACGGGACACAAGGAGAGACCCAGTACTTC.

The chain links TRBV7-3 to TRBJ1-1; 7 bases are shared with TRBD1. Trimming at V came to 2 bases and at J to 3 bases, leaving 6 bases not matched to a gene. Germline loops: CDR1 SGHTA, CDR2 FQGTGA. The CDR3 is 15 amino acids. This chain's CDR3 is CASSLYPTGDTEAFF. In nucleotides, the CDR3 is TGTGCCAGCAGCTTATACCCCACAGGGGACACTGAAGCTTTCTTT.

This clone was observed a single time. V and J are TRBV21-1 and TRBJ2-7; the D call in the table, TRBD2, was not verified against the DNA. TRBV21-1 is labeled a pseudogene. The CDR3 has 14 residues. The CDR3: CASILLTFSREQYF. The CDR3 region has the DNA TGTGCCAGCATCCTACTGACCTTTTCGCGGGAGCAGTACTTC.